The source of this TCR beta chain is a study of blood T cell repertoires in COVID-19. Study summary: Acute and convalescent COVID-19 specimens originated in the United States, Italy and Spain.

The authors' processing: Reference gene primer amplification gave estimated nucleated cell counts. The protocol was immunoSEQ multiplex PCR, while the TCRdb copy is restricted to in-frame clones and leaves out a portion. V and J calls plus clone size are reproduced from that table; the DNA served to infer D and trimming. The table lists 120,000 to 150,000 clones, about 86% of them singletons, with approximately 4.2% in the top ten. The germline V gene encodes CDR1 SEHNR and CDR2 FQNEAQ (reference sequence). V lost 4 bases to trimming and J lost 4 bases; unmatched junction nucleotides: 13. The CDR3 is 18 amino acids.

The chain links TRBV7-9 to TRBJ1-1; 12 bases are shared with TRBD1. The receptor was derived from a woman in her forties with acute or convalescent COVID-19. Sequences were obtained from peripheral blood. The CDR3 here is CASSSGDRGPLWGTEAFF. The CDR3 nucleotides are TGTGCCAGCAGCTCCGGGGACAGGGGGCCCCTTTGGGGCACTGAAGCTTTCTTT.